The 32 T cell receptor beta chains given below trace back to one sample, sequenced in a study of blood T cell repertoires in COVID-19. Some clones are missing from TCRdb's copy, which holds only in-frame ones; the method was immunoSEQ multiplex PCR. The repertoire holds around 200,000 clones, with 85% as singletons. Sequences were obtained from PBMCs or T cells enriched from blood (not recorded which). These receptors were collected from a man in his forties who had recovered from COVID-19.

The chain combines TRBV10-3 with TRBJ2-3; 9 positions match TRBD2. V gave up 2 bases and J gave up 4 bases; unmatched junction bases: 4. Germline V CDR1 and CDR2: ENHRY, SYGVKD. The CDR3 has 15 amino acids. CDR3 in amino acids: CAISESSGSADTQYF. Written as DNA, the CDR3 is TGTGCCATCAGTGAGAGTAGCGGGAGCGCAGATACGCAGTATTTT.

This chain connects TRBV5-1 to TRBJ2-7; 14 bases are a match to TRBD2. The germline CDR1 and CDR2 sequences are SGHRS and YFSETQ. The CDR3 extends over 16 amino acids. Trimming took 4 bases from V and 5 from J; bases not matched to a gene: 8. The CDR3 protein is CASSGGLAGASDEQYF. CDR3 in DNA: TGCGCCAGCAGCGGGGGACTAGCGGGAGCATCCGACGAGCAGTACTTC.

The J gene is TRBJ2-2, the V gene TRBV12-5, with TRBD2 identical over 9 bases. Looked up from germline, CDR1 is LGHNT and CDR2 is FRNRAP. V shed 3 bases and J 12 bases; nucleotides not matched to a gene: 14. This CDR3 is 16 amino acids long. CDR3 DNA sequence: TGTGCTAGTGGTTTATTTGTGGGTAGCGGGAGTAGGAAGCTGTTTTTT. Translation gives CASGLFVGSGSRKLFF.

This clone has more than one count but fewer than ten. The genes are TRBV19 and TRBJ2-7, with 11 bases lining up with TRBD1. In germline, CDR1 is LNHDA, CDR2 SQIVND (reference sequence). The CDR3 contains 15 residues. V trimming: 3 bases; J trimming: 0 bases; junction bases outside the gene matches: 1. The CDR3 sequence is CASSMGQGGSYEQYF. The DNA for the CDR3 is TGTGCCAGTAGTATGGGACAGGGGGGCTCCTACGAGCAGTACTTC.

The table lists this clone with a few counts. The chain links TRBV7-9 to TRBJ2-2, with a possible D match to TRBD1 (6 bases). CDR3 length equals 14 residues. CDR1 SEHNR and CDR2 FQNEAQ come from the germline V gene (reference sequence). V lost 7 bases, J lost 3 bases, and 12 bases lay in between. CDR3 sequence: CASTMGADTGELFF. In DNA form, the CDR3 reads TGTGCCAGCACCATGGGGGCGGACACCGGGGAGCTGTTTTTT.

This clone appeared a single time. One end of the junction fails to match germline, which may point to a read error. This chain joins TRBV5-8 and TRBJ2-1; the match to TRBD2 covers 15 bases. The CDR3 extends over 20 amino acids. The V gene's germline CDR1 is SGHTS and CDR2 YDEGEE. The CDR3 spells CVSSLVLGLAGGHSYNEQFF. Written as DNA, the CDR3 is TGTGTCAGCAGCTTGGTATTGGGACTAGCGGGAGGCCACTCCTACAATGAGCAGTTCTTC.

CDR3 residues: CASSPVPRETQYF. DNA of the CDR3: TGTGCCAGCTCACCAGTTCCGAGGGAGACCCAGTACTTC. The J gene is TRBJ2-5, the V gene TRBV18; D is unresolved. Germline V lookup: CDR1 KGHSH, CDR2 LQKENI. Trimming took off 2 bases at V and 5 bases at J, with 9 bases between the two ends. The CDR3 runs to 13 residues.

CDR3 protein: CASSQDSRGSGSGYEQYF. The CDR3 DNA is TGTGCCAGCAGCCAAGATTCACGGGGCAGCGGGAGTGGATACGAGCAGTACTTC. The V call is TRBV14, the J call TRBJ2-7; 8 bases fit TRBD2. This CDR3 has 18 residues. Germline V gene sequence: CDR1 SGHDN, CDR2 FVKESK. V gave up 0 bases and J gave up 4 bases; unmatched junction bases: 14. The full variable domain, with the rest looked up from reference TRBV14 and TRBJ2-7, is EAGVTQFPSHSVIEKGQTVTLRCDPISGHDNLYWYRRVMGKEIKFLLHFVKESKQDESGMPNNRFLAERTGGTYSTLKVQPAELEDSGVYFCASSQDSRGSGSGYEQYFGPGTRLTVT.

The CDR3 reads CASSLYPDTEAFF. CDR3 in DNA: TGTGCCAGCAGCTTATATCCAGACACTGAAGCTTTCTTT. The genes are TRBV7-2 and TRBJ1-1; D call uncertain. CDR3 length: 13 residues. The germline gives CDR1 SGHTA, CDR2 FQGNSA. V was cut by 2 bases and J by 3 bases, with 7 bases left in between.

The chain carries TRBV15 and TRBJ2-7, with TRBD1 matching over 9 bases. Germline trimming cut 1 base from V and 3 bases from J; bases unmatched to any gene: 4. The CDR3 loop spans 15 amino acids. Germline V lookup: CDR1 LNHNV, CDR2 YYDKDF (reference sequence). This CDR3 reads CATSRGTGEYYEQYF. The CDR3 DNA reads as TGTGCCACCAGCAGAGGGACAGGGGAATACTACGAGCAGTACTTC.

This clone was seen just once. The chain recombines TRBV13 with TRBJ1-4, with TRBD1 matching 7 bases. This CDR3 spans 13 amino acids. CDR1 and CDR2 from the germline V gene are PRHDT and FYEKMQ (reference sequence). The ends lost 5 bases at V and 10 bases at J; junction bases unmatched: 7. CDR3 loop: CASSEKGAGKLFF. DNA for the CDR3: TGTGCCAGCAGCGAAAAGGGGGCGGGAAAACTGTTTTTT.

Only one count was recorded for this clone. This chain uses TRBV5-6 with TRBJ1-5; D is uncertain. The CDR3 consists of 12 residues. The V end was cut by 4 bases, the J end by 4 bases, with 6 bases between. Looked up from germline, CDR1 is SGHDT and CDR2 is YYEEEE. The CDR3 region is CASSGQNQPQHF. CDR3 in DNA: TGTGCCAGCAGCGGCCAGAATCAGCCCCAGCATTTT.

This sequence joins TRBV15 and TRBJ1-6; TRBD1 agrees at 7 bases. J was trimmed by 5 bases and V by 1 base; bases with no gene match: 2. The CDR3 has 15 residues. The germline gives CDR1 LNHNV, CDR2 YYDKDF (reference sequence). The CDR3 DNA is TGTGCCACCAGCAGAGGGGACAGAAATAATTCACCCCTCCACTTT. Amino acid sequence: CATSRGDRNNSPLHF.

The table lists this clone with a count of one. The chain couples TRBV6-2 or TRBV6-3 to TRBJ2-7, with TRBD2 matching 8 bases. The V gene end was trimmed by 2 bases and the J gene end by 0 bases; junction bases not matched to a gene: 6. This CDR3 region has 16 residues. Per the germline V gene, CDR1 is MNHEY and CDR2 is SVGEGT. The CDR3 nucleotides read TGTGCCAGCAGTTACGGGCGGGAGGCTCCCTCCTACGAGCAGTACTTC. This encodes CASSYGREAPSYEQYF.

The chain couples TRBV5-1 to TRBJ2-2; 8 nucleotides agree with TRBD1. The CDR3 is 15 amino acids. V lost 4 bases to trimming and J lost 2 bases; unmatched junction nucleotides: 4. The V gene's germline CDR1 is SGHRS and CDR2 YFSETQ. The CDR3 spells CASSADRGNTGELFF. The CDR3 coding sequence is TGCGCCAGCAGCGCCGACAGGGGCAACACCGGGGAGCTGTTTTTT.

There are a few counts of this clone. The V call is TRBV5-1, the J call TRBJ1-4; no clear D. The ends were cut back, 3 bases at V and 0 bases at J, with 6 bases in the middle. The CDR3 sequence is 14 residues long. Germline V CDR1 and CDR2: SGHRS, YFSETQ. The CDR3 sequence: CASSSGSTNEKLFF. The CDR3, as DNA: TGCGCCAGCAGCTCGGGATCAACTAATGAAAAACTGTTTTTT.

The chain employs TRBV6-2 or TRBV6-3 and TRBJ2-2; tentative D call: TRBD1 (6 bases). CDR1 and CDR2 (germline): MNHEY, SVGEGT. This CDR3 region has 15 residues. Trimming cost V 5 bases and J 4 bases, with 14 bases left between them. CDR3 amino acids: CASSERQVRTGELFF. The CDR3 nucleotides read TGTGCCAGCAGTGAGAGACAGGTTCGCACCGGGGAGCTGTTTTTT.

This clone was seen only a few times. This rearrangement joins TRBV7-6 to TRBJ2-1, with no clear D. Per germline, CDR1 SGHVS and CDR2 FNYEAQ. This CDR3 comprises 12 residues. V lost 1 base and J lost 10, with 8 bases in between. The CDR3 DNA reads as TGTGCCAGCAGCTTAGGCGATATCGAGCAGTTCTTC. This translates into CASSLGDIEQFF.

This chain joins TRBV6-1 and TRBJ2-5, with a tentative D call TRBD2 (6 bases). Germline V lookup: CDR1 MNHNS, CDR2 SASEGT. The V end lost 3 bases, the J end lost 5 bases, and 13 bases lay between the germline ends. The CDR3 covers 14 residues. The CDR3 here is CASSDMVAAETQYF. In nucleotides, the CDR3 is TGTGCCAGCAGTGACATGGTAGCGGCTGAGACCCAGTACTTC.

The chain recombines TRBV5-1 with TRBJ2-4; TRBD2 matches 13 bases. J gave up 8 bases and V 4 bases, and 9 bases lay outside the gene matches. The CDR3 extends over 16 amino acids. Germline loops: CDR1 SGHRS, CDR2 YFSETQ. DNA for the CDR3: TGCGCCAGCAGCCTAGGGACTAGCGGGATGTTGGACATTCAGTACTTC. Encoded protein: CASSLGTSGMLDIQYF.

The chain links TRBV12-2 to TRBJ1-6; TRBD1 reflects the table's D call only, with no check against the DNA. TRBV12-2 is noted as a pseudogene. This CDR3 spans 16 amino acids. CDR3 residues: CASRLTRLARESPLHF. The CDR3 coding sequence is TGTGCAAGTCGCCTAACCCGACTCGCCAGGGAATCACCCCTCCACTTT.

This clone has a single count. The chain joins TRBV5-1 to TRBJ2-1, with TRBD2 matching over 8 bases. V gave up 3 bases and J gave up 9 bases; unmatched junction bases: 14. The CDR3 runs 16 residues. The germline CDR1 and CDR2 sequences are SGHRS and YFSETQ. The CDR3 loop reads CASSWEPGLVPGEQFF. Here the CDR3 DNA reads TGCGCCAGCAGCTGGGAACCGGGACTAGTGCCAGGTGAGCAGTTCTTC.

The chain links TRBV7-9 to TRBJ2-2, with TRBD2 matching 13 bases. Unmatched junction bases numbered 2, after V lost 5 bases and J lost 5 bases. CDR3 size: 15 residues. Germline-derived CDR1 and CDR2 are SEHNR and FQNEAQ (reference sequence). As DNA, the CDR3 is TGTGCCAGCAGCATACTAGCGGGAGGGACCGGGGAGCTGTTTTTT. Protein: CASSILAGGTGELFF.

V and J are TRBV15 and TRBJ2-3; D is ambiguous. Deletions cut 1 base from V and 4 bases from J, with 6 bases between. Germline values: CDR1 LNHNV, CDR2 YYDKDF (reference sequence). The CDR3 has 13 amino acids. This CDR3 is CATSRGLPDTQYF. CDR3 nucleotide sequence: TGTGCCACCAGCAGAGGTCTTCCAGATACGCAGTATTTT.

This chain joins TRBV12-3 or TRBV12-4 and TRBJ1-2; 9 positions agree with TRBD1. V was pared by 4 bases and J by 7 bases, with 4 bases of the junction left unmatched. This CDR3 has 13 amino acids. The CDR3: CASSYDRGSGYTF. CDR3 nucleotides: TGTGCCAGCAGTTACGACAGGGGGTCTGGCTACACCTTC.

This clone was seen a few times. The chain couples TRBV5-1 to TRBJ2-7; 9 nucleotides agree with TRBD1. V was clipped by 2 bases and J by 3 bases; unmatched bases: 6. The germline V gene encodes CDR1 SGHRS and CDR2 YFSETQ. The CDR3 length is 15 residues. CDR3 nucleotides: TGCGCCAGCAGCTTAAATTCGGGACAGGGCTACGAGCAGTACTTC. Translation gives CASSLNSGQGYEQYF.

The CDR3 DNA is TGTGCCACCAGCAGAGATCCAAGCCCTAACTATGGCTACACCTTC. As protein: CATSRDPSPNYGYTF. V and J are TRBV15 and TRBJ1-2, with unresolved D. Germline-derived CDR1 and CDR2 are LNHNV and YYDKDF (reference sequence). The germline V and J ends were trimmed by 0 bases and 0 bases, with 8 bases remaining between them. This CDR3 has 15 residues.

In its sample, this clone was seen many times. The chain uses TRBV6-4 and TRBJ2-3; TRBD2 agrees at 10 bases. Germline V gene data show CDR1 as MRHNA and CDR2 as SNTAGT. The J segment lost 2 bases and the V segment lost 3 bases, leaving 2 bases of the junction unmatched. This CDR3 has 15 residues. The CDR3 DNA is TGTGCCAGCAGTGATGGGACTAGCGACACAGATACGCAGTATTTT. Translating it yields CASSDGTSDTDTQYF.

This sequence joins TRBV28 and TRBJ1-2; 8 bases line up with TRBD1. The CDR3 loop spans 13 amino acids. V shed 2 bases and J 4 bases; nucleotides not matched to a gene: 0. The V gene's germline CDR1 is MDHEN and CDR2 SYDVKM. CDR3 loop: CASSLDRGYGYTF. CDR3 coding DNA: TGTGCCAGCAGTTTAGACAGGGGCTATGGCTACACCTTC.

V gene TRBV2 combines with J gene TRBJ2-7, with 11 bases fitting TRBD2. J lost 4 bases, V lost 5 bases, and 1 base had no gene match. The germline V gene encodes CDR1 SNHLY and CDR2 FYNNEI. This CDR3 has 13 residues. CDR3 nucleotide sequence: TGTGCCAGCAGTCTAGCGGGAGGATACGAGCAGTACTTC. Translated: CASSLAGGYEQYF.

The CDR3 protein is CASSVSTGGGEKLFF. In DNA, the CDR3 is TGTGCCAGCAGCGTATCCACAGGGGGCGGTGAAAAACTGTTTTTT. This chain connects TRBV9 to TRBJ1-4, with 9 bases aligning to TRBD1. The germline V gene has CDR1 SGDLS and CDR2 YYNGEE. The CDR3 runs to 15 residues. Unmatched junction bases numbered 5, after V lost 1 base and J lost 7 bases.

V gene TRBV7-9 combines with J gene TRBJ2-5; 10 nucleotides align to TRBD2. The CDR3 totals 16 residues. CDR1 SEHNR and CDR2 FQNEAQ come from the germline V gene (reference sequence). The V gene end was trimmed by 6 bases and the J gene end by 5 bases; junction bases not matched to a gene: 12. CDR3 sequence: CASRLEAGGPSETQYF. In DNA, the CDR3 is TGTGCCAGCAGACTCGAAGCGGGAGGGCCTTCGGAGACCCAGTACTTC.